The next 2 T cell receptor beta chains were all read from a single sample in a study of cytomegalovirus exposure and HLA in healthy donors. PCR was performed using 60 Vbeta and 13 Jbeta primers. Method: immunoSEQ multiplex PCR; TCRdb's copy keeps in-frame clones and lacks some. The data contain over 100,000 clones, around 80% of them singletons. Sequencing was carried out using PBMCs. The source of these receptors is a man aged 25 to 40 in good health and CMV-seronegative.

The V and J genes are TRBV7-2 and TRBJ2-1; 7 nucleotides align to TRBD1. The CDR3 extends over 13 amino acids. V shed 0 bases, J shed 13 bases, and the junction held 6 bases outside the gene matches. Germline V lookup: CDR1 SGHTA, CDR2 FQGNSA. The CDR3 sequence is CASSLAARGQQFF. CDR3 sequence (DNA): TGTGCCAGCAGCTTAGCTGCAAGGGGGCAACAGTTCTTC.

The rearrangement joins TRBV5-1 to TRBJ1-5; 9 bases agree with TRBD1. With 4 bases clipped from V and 6 bases from J, the junction kept 8 bases outside the gene matches. This CDR3 spans 15 amino acids. Per the germline V gene, CDR1 is SGHRS and CDR2 is YFSETQ. CDR3 region: CASSPEGQGGQPQHF. The CDR3 region has the DNA TGCGCCAGCAGCCCGGAGGGACAGGGCGGTCAGCCCCAGCATTTT.